These 25 T cell receptor beta chains came from one sample sequenced in a study of cytomegalovirus exposure and HLA in healthy donors. It was with 60 Vbeta and 13 Jbeta primers that the PCR ran. Some clones are missing from TCRdb's copy, which holds only in-frame ones; the method was immunoSEQ multiplex PCR. The table records under 150,000 clones, roughly 70% of them present only once. The specimen sequenced was PBMCs. These receptors all stem from a middle-aged woman in good health and CMV-seropositive.

This clone was recorded a few times. The CDR3 reads CASSLTTGGSEAFF. CDR3 coding DNA: TGTGCCAGCAGCTTAACGACAGGGGGGAGTGAAGCTTTCTTT. The V and J genes are TRBV7-9 and TRBJ1-1, with 9 bases identical to TRBD1. The V segment lost 2 bases and the J segment 7 bases; nucleotides outside the gene matches: 5. This CDR3 is built from 14 residues. Germline CDR1 reads SEHNR; CDR2 reads FQNEAQ (reference sequence). The variable domain in full, completed from reference TRBV7-9 and TRBJ1-1, reads DTGVSQNPRHKITKRGQNVTFRCDPISEHNRLYWYRQTLGQGPEFLTYFQNEAQLEKSRLLSDRFSAERPKGSFSTLEIQRTEQGDSAMYLCASSLTTGGSEAFFGQGTRLTVV.

The gene calls are TRBV11-3 and TRBJ1-5, with unresolved D. Deletions cut 8 bases from V and 0 bases from J, with 11 bases between. In germline, CDR1 is SGHNT, CDR2 YENEEA. The CDR3 extends over 14 amino acids. DNA for the CDR3: TGTGCCAGCCCCCGTAGCTATAGCAATCAGCCCCAGCATTTT. This gives the protein CASPRSYSNQPQHF.

The chain carries TRBV18 and TRBJ1-5; D gene unclear. Trimming left V 3 bases short and J 6 bases short, with 15 bases between. CDR1 is KGHSH and CDR2 is LQKENI in the germline V gene. The CDR3 is 15 residues long. For the CDR3, the DNA is TGTGCCAGCTCACCGGGGAGGACGATGATTCAGCCCCAGCATTTT. Translation gives CASSPGRTMIQPQHF.

Only one count was recorded for this clone. The chain recombines TRBV7-2 with TRBJ1-2; D is ambiguous. V gave up 6 bases and J gave up 2 bases, with 10 bases separating them. This CDR3 spans 13 amino acids. Looked up from germline, CDR1 is SGHTA and CDR2 is FQGNSA. CDR3 sequence reads: CASSPGPNYGYTF. CDR3 coding DNA: TGTGCCAGCAGTCCCGGTCCCAACTATGGCTACACCTTC.

This clone has a handful of counts. The CDR3: CASSSGQGVYYGYTF. The CDR3 DNA follows: TGTGCCAGCAGTTCCGGACAGGGTGTATACTATGGCTACACCTTC. This chain links TRBV6-5 with TRBJ1-2; TRBD1 agrees at 8 bases. Germline V lookup: CDR1 MNHEY, CDR2 SVGAGI. V lost 4 bases to trimming and J lost 3 bases; unmatched junction nucleotides: 7. The CDR3 length is 15 residues.

Remarks on this clone: A read error is possible here, since a much larger clone lies one base away. V usage is TRBV6-4 and J usage is TRBJ2-3, with TRBD2 matching 10 bases. CDR1 is MRHNA, CDR2 SNTAGT, per germline. This CDR3 comprises 15 residues. The CDR3 nucleotides read TGTGCCGGCAGCCGTACTAGCGGGGGCACAGATACGCAGTATTTT. Its protein product is CAGSRTSGGTDTQYF.

The chain joins TRBV19 to TRBJ1-4; 8 positions agree with TRBD1. The CDR3 contains 14 residues. V lost 7 bases, J lost 8 bases, and 9 bases stayed unmatched. Germline V gives CDR1 LNHDA, CDR2 SQIVND (reference sequence). This CDR3 is CASTQGASGEKLFF. CDR3 DNA: TGTGCCAGTACCCAGGGGGCGAGTGGAGAAAAACTGTTTTTT.

The V and J genes are TRBV7-9 and TRBJ1-2, with a tentative D call TRBD1 (6 bases). The CDR3 extends over 13 amino acids. The germline gives CDR1 SEHNR, CDR2 FQNEAQ (reference sequence). Trimming cost V 5 bases and J 8 bases, with 15 bases left between them. The CDR3 DNA reads as TGTGCCAGCAGCCCCACGGGGGGCGGCGGCTACACCTTC. Residues: CASSPTGGGGYTF.

The rearrangement links TRBV5-6 to TRBJ2-7; D not certain. Trimming took off 4 bases at V and 0 bases at J, with 14 bases between the two ends. Germline lookup yields CDR1 SGHDT and CDR2 YYEEEE. CDR3 length: 15 amino acids. DNA for the CDR3: TGTGCCAGCAGCCCATGGGCACTGACCTCCTACGAGCAGTACTTC. Its translation: CASSPWALTSYEQYF.

In its sample, this clone was seen a few times. V usage is TRBV5-1 and J usage is TRBJ1-2; D not certain. This CDR3 is 13 amino acids long. Between the trimmed V and J ends, which lost 0 bases and 2 bases, there was a span of 5 bases. From germline, CDR1 is SGHRS and CDR2 YFSETQ. The CDR3: CASSLGENYGYTF. The CDR3 DNA is TGCGCCAGCAGCTTGGGTGAGAACTATGGCTACACCTTC. Looking up the rest from reference TRBV5-1 and TRBJ1-2 gives the full variable domain: KAGVTQTPRYLIKTRGQQVTLSCSPISGHRSVSWYQQTPGQGLQFLFEYFSETQRNKGNFPGRFSGRQFSNSRSEMNVSTLELGDSALYLCASSLGENYGYTFGSGTRLTVV.

The chain is built from TRBV6-6 and TRBJ2-5; 8 bases align to TRBD2. This CDR3 spans 16 amino acids. Looked up from germline, CDR1 is MNHNY and CDR2 is SVGAGI (reference sequence). The V gene end was trimmed by 0 bases and the J gene end by 2 bases; junction bases not matched to a gene: 5. The CDR3 DNA is TGTGCCAGCAGTTACTCGGGACTAGTGGGACAAGAGACCCAGTACTTC. Its translation: CASSYSGLVGQETQYF.

The V call is TRBV5-1, the J call TRBJ2-1; the D gene is possibly TRBD2 (5 bases). The CDR3 extends over 13 amino acids. Germline CDR1 reads SGHRS; CDR2 reads YFSETQ. Trimming left V 2 bases short and J 10 bases short, with 13 bases between. CDR3 bases: TGCGCCAGCAGCTTCGGGAATGGTCGGGAGCAGTTCTTC. Amino acids: CASSFGNGREQFF.

This clone showed up just a few times. CDR3 residues: CASSLVAGGPNEQYF. The CDR3, as DNA: TGTGCCAGCAGCTTAGTAGCGGGAGGGCCCAACGAGCAGTACTTC. The chain couples TRBV7-8 to TRBJ2-7; 11 bases are a match to TRBD2. The CDR3 loop spans 15 amino acids. Germline CDR1 reads SGHVS; CDR2 reads FQNEAQ. Trimming at V came to 1 base and at J to 5 bases, leaving 4 bases not matched to a gene.

V and J are TRBV13 and TRBJ2-5; 10 bases match TRBD1. CDR1 is PRHDT and CDR2 is FYEKMQ in the germline V gene (reference sequence). Trimming cost V 0 bases and J 4 bases; bases outside gene matches: 8. The CDR3 contains 17 residues. The CDR3 DNA follows: TGTGCCAGCAGCTTAGGCGGACAGGGGGTGGGGAGAGAGACCCAGTACTTC. Residues: CASSLGGQGVGRETQYF. Using reference TRBV13 and TRBJ2-5 for the parts outside the CDR3, the full variable domain is AAGVIQSPRHLIKEKRETATLKCYPIPRHDTVYWYQQGPGQDPQFLISFYEKMQSDKGSIPDRFSAQQFSDYHSELNMSSLELGDSALYFCASSLGGQGVGRETQYFGPGTRLLVL.

This chain uses TRBV30 with TRBJ2-7; a possible D gene is TRBD2 (7 bases). V was pared by 2 bases and J by 2 bases, with 10 bases between. From germline, CDR1 is GTSNPN and CDR2 SVGIG (reference sequence). The CDR3 loop spans 13 amino acids. The CDR3 bases are TGTGCCTGGAGTCGAGGGGGGGCCTACGAGCAGTACTTC. Translating it yields CAWSRGGAYEQYF.

The sample holds one count of this clone. This chain's CDR3 is CASSPPRRGIDTDTQYF. DNA for the CDR3: TGTGCCAGCAGCCCTCCCCGCCGCGGGATCGACACAGATACGCAGTATTTT. The chain combines TRBV7-2 with TRBJ2-3; tentative D call: TRBD2 (6 bases). V was cut by 5 bases and J by 2 bases, with 20 bases left in between. The CDR3 covers 17 residues. Germline V CDR1 and CDR2: SGHTA, FQGNSA.

The chain combines TRBV4-1 with TRBJ2-3, with 7 positions matching TRBD2. Germline V gives CDR1 MGHRA, CDR2 YSYEKL. Germline trimming cut 0 bases from V and 0 bases from J; bases unmatched to any gene: 6. This CDR3 comprises 17 residues. CDR3 amino acids: CASSQDRSGTSTDTQYF. The CDR3 DNA is TGCGCCAGCAGCCAAGATCGAAGCGGGACTAGCACAGATACGCAGTATTTT.

Comment on this clone: The DNA is omitted, as the CDR3 cannot be located on it reliably, and the CDR3 follows TCRdb's listing. The chain is built from TRBV21-1 and TRBJ2-7; no DNA check was done on the table's D call, TRBD1. TRBV21-1 is annotated as a pseudogene. The CDR3 spans 18 amino acids, including both terminal residues. This chain's CDR3 is CASSKAKDFGTGTYEQYF.

This chain links TRBV29-1 with TRBJ1-5; the D gene is possibly TRBD1 (6 bases). The CDR3 totals 18 residues. CDR1 is SQVTM and CDR2 is ANQGSEA in the germline V gene. Deletions cut 0 bases from V and 3 bases from J, with 21 bases between. The CDR3 here is CSVEDLRGGRGNNQPQHF. The DNA for the CDR3 is TGCAGCGTTGAAGACCTCCGGGGGGGGCGCGGGAACAATCAGCCCCAGCATTTT.

V gene TRBV5-1 combines with J gene TRBJ2-2; tentative D call: TRBD1 (5 bases). Germline values: CDR1 SGHRS, CDR2 YFSETQ. V was trimmed by 1 base and J by 3 bases, leaving 10 bases between them. The CDR3 runs 15 residues. CDR3 protein: CASSLMSRDTGELFF. The CDR3 nucleotides read TGCGCCAGCAGCTTGATGAGCAGGGACACCGGGGAGCTGTTTTTT.

The J gene is TRBJ2-1, the V gene TRBV5-4; 7 positions agree with TRBD2. Germline V CDR1 and CDR2: SGHNT, YYREEE (reference sequence). V gave up 0 bases and J gave up 6 bases; unmatched junction bases: 6. This CDR3 has 15 residues. The chain's CDR3 is CASSLDRLAPNEQFF. CDR3 DNA: TGTGCCAGCAGCTTGGACCGACTAGCTCCCAATGAGCAGTTCTTC.

The V call is TRBV6-7, the J call TRBJ1-2, with a tentative D call TRBD1 (5 bases). TRBV6-7 is designated an ORF whose function remains uncertain. The CDR3 runs 15 residues. Trimming left V 0 bases short and J 4 bases short, with 12 bases between. CDR3 nucleotides: TGTGCCAGCAGTTACTCGACAGAGAAGATCTATGGCTACACCTTC. Its translation: CASSYSTEKIYGYTF.

The rearrangement uses TRBV5-1 and TRBJ2-5; 10 bases agree with TRBD2. The CDR3 length is 17 residues. With 1 base clipped from V and 5 bases from J, the junction kept 11 bases outside the gene matches. Looked up from germline, CDR1 is SGHRS and CDR2 is YFSETQ. Written as DNA, the CDR3 is TGCGCCAGCAGCTTGAGGGCTAGCGGGAGTTGCGGGGAGACCCAGTACTTC. Translating gives CASSLRASGSCGETQYF.

This chain connects TRBV18 to TRBJ1-1; 11 nucleotides line up with TRBD1. Germline lookup yields CDR1 KGHSH and CDR2 LQKENI. V lost 0 bases to trimming and J lost 4 bases; unmatched junction nucleotides: 1. The CDR3 runs 15 residues. Here the CDR3 reads CASSPPGTGGTEAFF. For the CDR3, the DNA is TGTGCCAGCTCACCACCCGGGACAGGGGGCACTGAAGCTTTCTTT.

A few counts support this clone. The chain combines TRBV5-1 with TRBJ2-7, with D possibly being TRBD2 (6 bases). CDR1 SGHRS and CDR2 YFSETQ come from the germline V gene. V was cut by 2 bases and J by 5 bases, with 20 bases left in between. The CDR3 covers 16 residues. CDR3 nucleotides: TGCGCCAGCAGCTTAACACGAATCGGGGGAGCTGACGAGCAGTACTTC. Its protein is CASSLTRIGGADEQYF.